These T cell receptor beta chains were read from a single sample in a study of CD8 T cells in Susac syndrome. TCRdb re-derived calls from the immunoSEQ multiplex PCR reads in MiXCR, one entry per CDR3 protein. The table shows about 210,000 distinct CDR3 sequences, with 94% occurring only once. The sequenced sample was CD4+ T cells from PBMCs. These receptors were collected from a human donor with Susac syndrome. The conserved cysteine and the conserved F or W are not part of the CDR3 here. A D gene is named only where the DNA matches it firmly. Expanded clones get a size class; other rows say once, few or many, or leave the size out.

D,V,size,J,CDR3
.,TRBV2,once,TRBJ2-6,ASTISGANVLT
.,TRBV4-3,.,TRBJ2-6,ASNQAPTIGANVLT
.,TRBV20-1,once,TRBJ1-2,SANFSPPGRGYT
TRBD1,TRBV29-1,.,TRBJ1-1,SVGGDRNTEAF
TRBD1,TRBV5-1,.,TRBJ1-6,ASSFTGTGTYSPLH
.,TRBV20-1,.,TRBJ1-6,SARQTVYNSPLH
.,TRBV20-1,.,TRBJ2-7,SARSRIVSFEQY
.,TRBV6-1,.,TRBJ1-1,ASSEIMVMNTEAF
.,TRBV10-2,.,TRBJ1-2,ASSALTDGYT
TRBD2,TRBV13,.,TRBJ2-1,ASSFRKTSGQTNEQF
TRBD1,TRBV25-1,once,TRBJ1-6,ASSDPGQGAYNSPLH
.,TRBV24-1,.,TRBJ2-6,ATSDFAGQQDSGANVLT
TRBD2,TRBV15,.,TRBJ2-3,ATSSLLAGGRDTQY
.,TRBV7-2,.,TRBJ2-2,ASSFDLANTGELF
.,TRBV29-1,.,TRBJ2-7,SARRPASGEQY
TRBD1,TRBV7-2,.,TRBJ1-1,ASRMNRGTEAF
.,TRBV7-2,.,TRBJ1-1,ASSLGGQDEAF
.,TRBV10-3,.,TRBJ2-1,AISETDIHFNEQF